This TCR beta chain was obtained from a study of control samples from healthy donors and cancer patients (dated by TCRdb to about 2020). The library was generated by the immunoSEQ multiplex PCR assay. TCRdb retrieved this table from immuneACCESS and kept in-frame rearrangements only. Not all clones are present; in checked studies, unresolved V genes account for under half, and no reason is known for the remainder. The sample table holds around 90,000 clones, of which around 85% were seen once. Roughly 2% of the sample lies in the top ten. Of note for this clone: Its antigen has not been determined. No base qualities exist here, and no much larger clone lies one base off it.

V is shortened by 0 bases, J by 3 bases, and the region joining them spans 12 bases. The CDR3 spans 16 residues, from the cysteine through the phenylalanine. The read is trimmed to its CDR3 DNA, 48 bases read in frame from base 1. Per the germline V gene (reference sequence), MNHEY is the CDR1 and SMNVEV is the CDR2. This receptor chain uses TRBV27 and TRBJ1-5; possibly the D gene is TRBD1, per 5 matching bases. This TCR was sampled from a woman aged 40 to 50 in good health. The sequenced material came from blood. At the DNA level, the sequence is TGTGCCAGCAGTTTATCGGGCGCAGGGTCCAATCAGCCCCAGCATTTT. Its product reads: CASSLSGAGSNQPQHF.